This entry lists 29 T cell receptor beta chains sequenced from one sample in a study of T cells after yellow fever vaccination. From the 5' RACE reads, TCRdb called clonotypes with MiXCR, one entry per CDR3 protein. This sample has under 550,000 distinct CDR3 sequences, with around a fifth found just once. The material was PBMCs, obtained approximately 22 days after the first yellow fever vaccination. These TCRs come from a man aged 18 to 30 who received the YFV17D yellow fever vaccine.

The CDR3 spells CASRIDSYNEQFF. The CDR3 DNA reads TGTGCCAGCAGGATAGACTCCTACAATGAGCAGTTCTTC. The V call is TRBV28, the J call TRBJ2-1; D gene unclear. With 6 bases removed from V and 0 bases from J, the gap between germline ends came to 6 bases. CDR1 and CDR2 from the germline V gene are MDHEN and SYDVKM. The CDR3 covers 13 residues.

This clonotype was seen repeatedly, ten times or more. The chain carries TRBV6-1 and TRBJ2-2, with D unresolved. V lost 1 base and J 5 bases, leaving 8 bases between the germline ends. The CDR3 extends over 14 amino acids. Germline V gene sequence: CDR1 MNHNS, CDR2 SASEGT. CDR3 nucleotides: TGTGCCAGCAGTGAAGGGGCAGAAACCGGGGAGCTGTTTTTT. This sequence encodes CASSEGAETGELFF.

The genes are TRBV12-3 or TRBV12-4 and TRBJ2-1; 7 nucleotides match TRBD1. Trimming removed 5 bases from V and 5 bases from J; junction bases left unmatched: 6. The CDR3 runs 14 residues. The CDR3 sequence is CASSEGAANNEQFF. CDR3 nucleotide sequence: TGTGCCAGCAGTGAGGGGGCGGCCAACAATGAGCAGTTCTTC.

J is TRBJ2-7 and V is TRBV5-1; D is perhaps TRBD1 (5 bases). The length of the CDR3 is 15 residues. V lost 5 bases and J lost 2, with 17 bases in between. Germline-derived CDR1 and CDR2 are SGHRS and YFSETQ. For the CDR3, the DNA is TGCGCCAGCAGACAGTCGCTCAGGGATACCTACGAGCAGTACTTC. This translates into CASRQSLRDTYEQYF.

This clonotype appeared a few times. V gene TRBV5-1 combines with J gene TRBJ2-5, with D possibly TRBD2 on 5 matching bases. V was pared by 6 bases and J by 4 bases, with 16 bases between. Per the germline V gene, CDR1 is SGHRS and CDR2 is YFSETQ. There are 14 residues in the CDR3. This CDR3 is CASTQNGGLETQYF. The CDR3 coding sequence is TGCGCCAGCACCCAAAACGGAGGCCTAGAGACCCAGTACTTC.

The rearrangement links TRBV20-1 to TRBJ1-6; no clear D gene. This CDR3 contains 16 residues. Deletions cut 0 bases from V and 2 bases from J, with 11 bases between. CDR1 is DFQATT and CDR2 is SNEGSKA in the germline V gene (reference sequence). CDR3 in DNA: TGCAGTGCTAGAGATCAGGAGGTCACCTATAATTCACCCCTCCACTTT. Translated: CSARDQEVTYNSPLHF.

This clonotype was detected ten times or more. This rearrangement joins TRBV5-1 to TRBJ2-5, with D perhaps TRBD1 or TRBD2 (5 bases each). Germline V lookup: CDR1 SGHRS, CDR2 YFSETQ. This CDR3 comprises 14 residues. V lost 5 bases and J lost 5, with 16 bases in between. CDR3 in DNA: TGCGCCAGCAGTCCGTGGGGGAACGGGGAGACCCAGTACTTC. This encodes CASSPWGNGETQYF.

This clonotype was counted a few times. The chain carries TRBV6-1 and TRBJ1-1; maybe TRBD1 (6 bases). The CDR3 loop spans 15 amino acids. CDR1 is MNHNS and CDR2 is SASEGT in the germline V gene. With 6 bases removed from V and 5 bases from J, the gap between germline ends came to 19 bases. The CDR3 here is CASRQSLGAGTEAFF. The CDR3 DNA reads as TGTGCCAGCAGGCAGTCGTTGGGGGCAGGTACTGAAGCTTTCTTT.

V is TRBV18 and J is TRBJ2-3; D gene ambiguous. The CDR3 length is 10 residues. CDR1 KGHSH and CDR2 LQKENI come from the germline V gene. Trimming left V 8 bases short and J 2 bases short, with 2 bases between. CDR3 nucleotide sequence: TGTGCCAGCGCCACAGATACGCAGTATTTT. This translates into CASATDTQYF.

There are a few counts of this clonotype. This rearrangement joins TRBV5-1 to TRBJ2-3; D is possibly TRBD1 (5 bases). Trimming removed 3 bases from V and 0 bases from J, with 14 bases in between. The germline gives CDR1 SGHRS, CDR2 YFSETQ. This CDR3 is 16 amino acids long. CDR3 in amino acids: CASSSLVGQSTDTQYF. CDR3 DNA: TGCGCCAGCAGCTCCCTCGTGGGGCAAAGCACAGATACGCAGTATTTT.

This clonotype occurred a few times. The gene calls are TRBV5-6 and TRBJ2-3, with 10 bases lining up with TRBD2. The trim removed 0 bases at V and 3 bases at J, leaving 4 bases unmatched. The CDR3 length is 16 residues. Germline loops: CDR1 SGHDT, CDR2 YYEEEE. As DNA, the CDR3 is TGTGCCAGCAGCTTGGAGCGGGGGGGCGGTACAGATACGCAGTATTTT. Protein product: CASSLERGGGTDTQYF.

The rearrangement joins TRBV7-6 to TRBJ2-3, with D possibly TRBD2 on 6 matching bases. Germline CDR1 and CDR2: SGHVS and FNYEAQ. The CDR3 loop spans 19 amino acids. With 1 base removed from V and 5 bases from J, the gap between germline ends came to 25 bases. In DNA form, the CDR3 reads TGTGCCAGCAGCTTAGGCCCGCTCGATTGGAGGGTGGAACGAGATACGCAGTATTTT. Translated: CASSLGPLDWRVERDTQYF.

The genes are TRBV5-6 and TRBJ2-1; 13 bases match TRBD2. The CDR3 is 17 amino acids. J gave up 4 bases and V 2 bases, and 6 bases lay outside the gene matches. Germline assignment: CDR1 SGHDT and CDR2 YYEEEE. This CDR3 is CASSFGLTSGGYNEQFF. The DNA for the CDR3 is TGTGCCAGCAGCTTCGGCCTGACTAGCGGGGGGTACAATGAGCAGTTCTTC.

The V call is TRBV7-9, the J call TRBJ2-7; tentatively, D is TRBD1 (6 bases). V lost 6 bases and J 3 bases, leaving 12 bases between the germline ends. Germline loops: CDR1 SEHNR, CDR2 FQNEAQ (reference sequence). This CDR3 contains 13 residues. The CDR3 nucleotides are TGTGCCAGCAGACACAGGGATGACTACGAGCAGTACTTC. Encoded protein: CASRHRDDYEQYF.

This clonotype was counted between two and nine times. The chain has TRBV11-2 and TRBJ2-1, with TRBD2 identical over 15 bases. The CDR3 totals 17 residues. Germline CDR1 SGHAT, CDR2 FQNNGV. Losses at the gene ends were 5 bases for V and 8 bases for J; bases not matched to a gene: 10. The DNA of the CDR3 is TGTGCCAGCAGCCAGTACCGGACTAGCGGGGGGGCGCATGAGCAGTTCTTC. This encodes CASSQYRTSGGAHEQFF. Supplemented by reference TRBV11-2 and TRBJ2-1, the full variable domain reads EAGVAQSPRYKIIEKRQSVAFWCNPISGHATLYWYQQILGQGPKLLIQFQNNGVVDDSQLPKDRFSAERLKGVDSTLKIQPAKLEDSAVYLCASSQYRTSGGAHEQFFGPGTRLTVL.

This chain joins TRBV10-3 and TRBJ2-5; D not certain. With 6 bases removed from V and 0 bases from J, the gap between germline ends came to 8 bases. The CDR3 totals 13 residues. Germline loops: CDR1 ENHRY, CDR2 SYGVKD. The CDR3 sequence is CAIRARYQETQYF. CDR3 in DNA: TGTGCCATCAGGGCCCGATACCAAGAGACCCAGTACTTC.

There are a few counts of this clonotype. This chain joins TRBV20-1 and TRBJ2-4; 8 nucleotides agree with TRBD1. CDR1 DFQATT and CDR2 SNEGSKA come from the germline V gene (reference sequence). V dropped 3 bases and J dropped 7; count of bases not matched to a gene: 8. This CDR3 is 14 amino acids long. The CDR3 DNA sequence: TGCAGTGCTAGCATTGGACAGGGACGGAACATTCAGTACTTC. Translation: CSASIGQGRNIQYF.

The V gene is TRBV7-9, the J gene TRBJ2-5; no clear D. V was cut by 7 bases and J by 1 base, with 13 bases left in between. The CDR3 has 14 amino acids. From germline, CDR1 is SEHNR and CDR2 FQNEAQ (reference sequence). The CDR3 is CASTAGGIQETQYF. The CDR3 region has the DNA TGTGCCAGCACCGCCGGTGGAATCCAAGAGACCCAGTACTTC.

This clonotype was picked up a small number of times. The chain employs TRBV7-6 and TRBJ2-1; tentatively, D is TRBD1 or TRBD2 (5 bases each). The CDR3 totals 13 residues. V gave up 1 base and J gave up 8 bases, with 9 bases separating them. Germline loops: CDR1 SGHVS, CDR2 FNYEAQ. The CDR3, as DNA: TGTGCCAGCAGCTTAGATTGGGGGTATGAGCAGTTCTTC. This encodes CASSLDWGYEQFF. The whole variable domain, remainder taken from reference TRBV7-6 and TRBJ2-1, is GAGVSQSPRYKVTKRGQDVALRCDPISGHVSLYWYRQALGQGPEFLTYFNYEAQQDKSGLPNDRFSAERPEGSISTLTIQRTEQRDSAMYRCASSLDWGYEQFFGPGTRLTVL.

This clonotype turned up a few times. This sequence joins TRBV5-4 and TRBJ2-3, with TRBD2 identical over 12 bases. Germline V gene sequence: CDR1 SGHNT, CDR2 YYREEE (reference sequence). The CDR3 loop spans 16 amino acids. J lost 4 bases, V lost 5 bases, and 8 bases had no gene match. The CDR3 DNA follows: TGTGCCAGCAGAGAAAGACTAGCGGGGGACGCAGATACGCAGTATTTT. Its translation is CASRERLAGDADTQYF.

The genes are TRBV5-1 and TRBJ1-2; D not resolved. Germline V gene lookup returns CDR1 SGHRS and CDR2 YFSETQ. The V end was cut by 4 bases, the J end by 7 bases, with 17 bases between. The CDR3 runs 14 residues. In nucleotides, the CDR3 is TGCGCCAGCAGCGAGCCCTCGCGGCCCAGTGGCTACACCTTC. It codes for CASSEPSRPSGYTF.

This clonotype appeared a few times. The chain joins TRBV4-1 to TRBJ1-1; perhaps TRBD1 as D (5 bases). V lost 0 bases, J lost 4 bases, and 12 bases lay in between. There are 15 residues in the CDR3. The V gene's germline CDR1 is MGHRA and CDR2 YSYEKL. The CDR3 coding sequence is TGCGCCAGCAGCCAAGAAGTGGGACCGGGCACTGAAGCTTTCTTT. Protein: CASSQEVGPGTEAFF.

V and J are TRBV18 and TRBJ2-7, with TRBD1 matching over 8 bases. Germline V gene sequence: CDR1 KGHSH, CDR2 LQKENI. Unmatched junction bases numbered 0, after V lost 0 bases and J lost 5 bases. The CDR3 loop spans 13 amino acids. The CDR3 loop reads CASSPPDRDEQYV. The CDR3 DNA reads TGTGCCAGCTCACCACCGGACAGGGACGAGCAGTACGTC.

In its sample, this clonotype was seen a few times. V and J are TRBV5-1 and TRBJ1-1, with unresolved D. CDR3 size: 14 residues. Germline CDR1 and CDR2: SGHRS and YFSETQ. Trimming left V 4 bases short and J 4 bases short, with 14 bases between. CDR3 DNA sequence: TGCGCCAGCAGCCTGAGCAGCCCACCCACTGAAGCTTTCTTT. Amino acid sequence: CASSLSSPPTEAFF.

This chain connects TRBV12-3 or TRBV12-4 to TRBJ2-5; TRBD1 aligns across 7 bases. The CDR3 has 15 amino acids. The V gene end was trimmed by 4 bases and the J gene end by 5 bases; junction bases not matched to a gene: 10. The CDR3, as DNA: TGTGCCAGCAGTTCCCGGACAGGTCTGGGGGAGACCCAGTACTTC. Translation: CASSSRTGLGETQYF.

This clonotype was seen a few times. The CDR3 here is CASSSGQSNEQFF. The CDR3 DNA sequence: TGTGCCAGCAGTTCGGGGCAGAGCAATGAGCAGTTCTTC. This chain joins TRBV28 and TRBJ2-1; the D call may be TRBD1 or TRBD2 (5 bases each). The CDR3 consists of 13 residues. The germline V and J ends were trimmed by 4 bases and 6 bases, with 10 bases remaining between them. Germline V CDR1 and CDR2: MDHEN, SYDVKM.

This chain joins TRBV2 and TRBJ2-1; D unresolved. Trimming took 7 bases from V and 1 from J, leaving 11 bases between them. This CDR3 has 14 amino acids. CDR1 is SNHLY, CDR2 FYNNEI, per germline. CDR3 residues: CASIGYLSYNEQFF. The CDR3 DNA reads TGTGCCAGCATTGGTTATCTTTCCTACAATGAGCAGTTCTTC.

This chain joins TRBV6-2 or TRBV6-3 and TRBJ2-1; D may be TRBD2 (7 bases). Germline assignment: CDR1 MNHEY and CDR2 SVGEGT. V was clipped by 5 bases and J by 5 bases, with 16 bases between them. The CDR3 is 15 amino acids. The CDR3 DNA reads as TGTGCCAGCAGTGACCGGACTAGGACAGACAATGAGCAGTTCTTC. This gives the protein CASSDRTRTDNEQFF.

The gene calls are TRBV20-1 and TRBJ2-5, with D perhaps TRBD2 (6 bases). Germline assignment: CDR1 DFQATT and CDR2 SNEGSKA (reference sequence). Trimming cost V 0 bases and J 3 bases, with 11 bases left between them. CDR3 length equals 14 residues. The CDR3 nucleotides read TGCAGTGCTAGAGATCACAGGACTAAAGAGACCCAGTACTTC. Translation gives CSARDHRTKETQYF.